Presented here are 4 T cell receptor beta chains from one specimen sequenced in a study of graft-versus-host responses after intestinal transplantation (dated by TCRdb to about 2021). Antigens of these TCRs are unknown. In light of the paper, this sample's time point label describes: cells obtained before transplantation from donor or recipient. The library was made by the immunoSEQ multiplex PCR assay. Not all clones reach the TCRdb copy of this immuneACCESS table, which keeps in-frame sequences only. Checked studies attribute under half of the gap to unresolved V genes and leave the rest unexplained. This sample comprises about 39,000 clones, over 90% of them detected only once. The biggest ten clones account for over 20% of the sample. The material was unstimulated CD8+ T cells sorted from spleen or lymph node cells, obtained before transplant. The receptors were gathered from a human donor who was the organ donor for an intestinal transplant.

The chain joins TRBV29-1 to TRBJ2-1, with 9 bases identical to TRBD2. The CDR3 spans 14 residues. The V gene's germline CDR1 is SQVTM and CDR2 ANQGSEA. Trimming took 5 bases from V and 5 from J; bases not matched to a gene: 7. The CDR3 region has the DNA TGCAGCGTTCCCAGGACTAGCGAAAACAATGAGCAGTTCTTC. Translating it yields CSVPRTSENNEQFF.

This chain links TRBV27 with TRBJ2-7; a possible D gene is TRBD1 (5 bases). This CDR3 region has 12 residues. Trimming pared 6 bases from V and 6 bases from J, leaving 12 bases between. The germline gives CDR1 MNHEY, CDR2 SMNVEV (reference sequence). The CDR3 coding sequence is TGTGCCAGCAGCGGACAATCGGGCGAGCAGTACTTC. The encoded protein is CASSGQSGEQYF.

This chain connects TRBV2 to TRBJ2-5, with D perhaps TRBD1 (5 bases). The ends were cut back, 0 bases at V and 5 bases at J, with 16 bases in the middle. The CDR3 loop spans 16 amino acids. Germline-derived CDR1 and CDR2 are SNHLY and FYNNEI. CDR3 sequence: CASSEAAVSPGETQYF. DNA of the CDR3: TGTGCCAGCAGTGAAGCGGCCGTCTCGCCAGGGGAGACCCAGTACTTC.

This clone was recorded only once. The V gene is TRBV4-3, the J gene TRBJ2-1, with D perhaps matching TRBD2 (6 bases). The V end lost 0 bases, the J end lost 3 bases, and 12 bases lay between the germline ends. The CDR3 is 16 amino acids. Germline V gene sequence: CDR1 LGHNA, CDR2 YSLEER. CDR3: CASSQEGGGYYNEQFF. The CDR3 nucleotides read TGCGCCAGCAGCCAAGAAGGCGGAGGGTACTACAATGAGCAGTTCTTC.